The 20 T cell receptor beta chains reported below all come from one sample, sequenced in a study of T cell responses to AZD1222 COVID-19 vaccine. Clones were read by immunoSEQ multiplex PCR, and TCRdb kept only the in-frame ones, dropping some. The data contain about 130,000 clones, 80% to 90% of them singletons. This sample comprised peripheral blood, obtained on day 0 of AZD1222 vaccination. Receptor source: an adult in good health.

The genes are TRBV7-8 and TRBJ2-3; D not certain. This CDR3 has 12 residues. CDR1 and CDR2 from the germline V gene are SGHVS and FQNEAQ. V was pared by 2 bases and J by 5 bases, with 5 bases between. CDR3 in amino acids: CASSLLVDTQYF. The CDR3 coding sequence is TGTGCCAGCAGCTTACTGGTAGATACGCAGTATTTT. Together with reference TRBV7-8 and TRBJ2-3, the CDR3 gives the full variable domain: GAGVSQSPRYKVAKRGQDVALRCDPISGHVSLFWYQQALGQGPEFLTYFQNEAQLDKSGLPSDRFFAERPEGSVSTLKIQRTQQEDSAVYLCASSLLVDTQYFGPGTRLTVL.

CDR3 coding DNA: TGCGCCAGCAGCCCGGAGTTGGGCCCTAATCAGCCCCAGCATTTT. It encodes CASSPELGPNQPQHF. The chain couples TRBV5-1 to TRBJ1-5, with D unresolved. Germline values: CDR1 SGHRS, CDR2 YFSETQ. CDR3 length equals 15 residues. V was clipped by 4 bases and J by 4 bases, with 15 bases between them.

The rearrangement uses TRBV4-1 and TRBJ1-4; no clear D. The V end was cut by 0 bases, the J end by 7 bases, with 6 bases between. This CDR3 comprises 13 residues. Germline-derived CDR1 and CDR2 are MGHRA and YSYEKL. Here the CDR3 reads CASSQDITEKLFF. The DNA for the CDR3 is TGCGCCAGCAGCCAAGATATAACTGAAAAACTGTTTTTT.

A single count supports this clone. The CDR3, as DNA: TGTGCCAGCAGAGGGTTTTGGAGGGGACACTACTACGAGCAGTACTTC. This translates into CASRGFWRGHYYEQYF. This chain connects TRBV27 to TRBJ2-7; tentatively, D is TRBD1 or TRBD2 (6 bases each). V was clipped by 6 bases and J by 3 bases, with 21 bases between them. This CDR3 is 16 amino acids long. Per germline, CDR1 MNHEY and CDR2 SMNVEV (reference sequence).

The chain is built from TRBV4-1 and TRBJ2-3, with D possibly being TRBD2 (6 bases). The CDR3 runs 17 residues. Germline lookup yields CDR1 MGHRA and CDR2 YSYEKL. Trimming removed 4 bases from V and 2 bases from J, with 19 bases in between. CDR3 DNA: TGCGCCAGCAGCCCGCGACGGGGGAGCGGGCTCACAGATACGCAGTATTTT. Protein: CASSPRRGSGLTDTQYF.

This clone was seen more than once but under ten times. DNA of the CDR3: TGTGCCAGCCAACAGGGGGAGGGGACCCAGTACTTC. It specifies CASQQGEGTQYF. The chain recombines TRBV25-1 with TRBJ2-5; D perhaps matches TRBD1 (8 bases). The CDR3 is 12 amino acids. V shed 8 bases and J shed 7 bases, with 14 bases lying between them. Germline CDR1 reads MGHDK; CDR2 reads SYGVNS.

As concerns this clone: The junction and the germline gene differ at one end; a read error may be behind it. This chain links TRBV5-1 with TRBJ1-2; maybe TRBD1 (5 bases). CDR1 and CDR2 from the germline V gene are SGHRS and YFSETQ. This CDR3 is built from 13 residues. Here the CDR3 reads CASSLGPRDGPYF. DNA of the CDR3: TGCGCCAGCAGCCTTGGGCCCCGGGACGGACCCTACTTC. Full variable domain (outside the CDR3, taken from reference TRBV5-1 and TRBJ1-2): KAGVTQTPRYLIKTRGQQVTLSCSPISGHRSVSWYQQTPGQGLQFLFEYFSETQRNKGNFPGRFSGRQFSNSRSEMNVSTLELGDSALYLCASSLGPRDGPYFGSGTRLTVV.

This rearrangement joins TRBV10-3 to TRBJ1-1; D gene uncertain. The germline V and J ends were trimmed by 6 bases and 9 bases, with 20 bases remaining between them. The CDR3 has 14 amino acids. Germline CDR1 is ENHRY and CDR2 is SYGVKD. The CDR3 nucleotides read TGTGCCATCAGCCCCATTTCCCCTGGCGGGAAAGCTTTCTTT. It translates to CAISPISPGGKAFF.

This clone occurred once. CDR3 in amino acids: CASSIVGGDQPQHF. The CDR3 bases are TGCGCCAGCAGTATAGTTGGTGGGGATCAGCCCCAGCATTTT. The V gene is TRBV5-1, the J gene TRBJ1-5; no firm D call. The V and J ends lost 5 bases and 5 bases respectively, with 14 bases between them. The CDR3 spans 14 residues. Germline V gene lookup returns CDR1 SGHRS and CDR2 YFSETQ.

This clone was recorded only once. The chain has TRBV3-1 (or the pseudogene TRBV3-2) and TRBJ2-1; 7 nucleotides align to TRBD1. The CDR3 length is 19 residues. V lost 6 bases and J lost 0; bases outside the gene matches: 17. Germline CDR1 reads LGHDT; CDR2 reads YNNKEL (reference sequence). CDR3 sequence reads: CASRRKGGLGASSYNEQFF. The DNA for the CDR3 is TGTGCCAGCAGGCGCAAAGGGGGCCTGGGCGCGAGCTCCTACAATGAGCAGTTCTTC.

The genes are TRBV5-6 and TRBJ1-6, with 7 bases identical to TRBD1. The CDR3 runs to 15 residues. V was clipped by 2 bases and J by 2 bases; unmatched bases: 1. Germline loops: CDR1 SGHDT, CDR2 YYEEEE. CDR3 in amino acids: CASSFGTAYNSPLHF. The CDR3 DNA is TGTGCCAGCAGCTTTGGGACAGCCTATAATTCACCCCTCCACTTT.

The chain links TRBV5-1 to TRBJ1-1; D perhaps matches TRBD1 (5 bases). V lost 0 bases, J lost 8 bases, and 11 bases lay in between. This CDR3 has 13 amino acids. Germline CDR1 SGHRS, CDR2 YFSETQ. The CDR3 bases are TGCGCCAGCAGCTTGGTTGGACAAGCCGAAGCTTTCTTT. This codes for CASSLVGQAEAFF. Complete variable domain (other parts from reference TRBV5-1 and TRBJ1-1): KAGVTQTPRYLIKTRGQQVTLSCSPISGHRSVSWYQQTPGQGLQFLFEYFSETQRNKGNFPGRFSGRQFSNSRSEMNVSTLELGDSALYLCASSLVGQAEAFFGQGTRLTVV.

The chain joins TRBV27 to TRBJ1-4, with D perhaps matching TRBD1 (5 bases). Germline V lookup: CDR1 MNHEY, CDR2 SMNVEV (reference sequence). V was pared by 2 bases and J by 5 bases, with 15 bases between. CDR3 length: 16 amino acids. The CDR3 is CASSLIRGRENEKLFF. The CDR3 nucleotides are TGTGCCAGCAGTTTAATACGGGGACGGGAAAATGAAAAACTGTTTTTT.

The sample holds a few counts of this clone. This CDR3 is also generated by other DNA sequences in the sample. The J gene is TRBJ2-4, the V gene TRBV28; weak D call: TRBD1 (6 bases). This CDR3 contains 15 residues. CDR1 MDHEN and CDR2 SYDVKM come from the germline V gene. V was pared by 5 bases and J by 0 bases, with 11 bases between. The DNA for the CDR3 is TGTGCCAGCAGTCCGGGACAACTAGCCAAAAACATTCAGTACTTC. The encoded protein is CASSPGQLAKNIQYF.

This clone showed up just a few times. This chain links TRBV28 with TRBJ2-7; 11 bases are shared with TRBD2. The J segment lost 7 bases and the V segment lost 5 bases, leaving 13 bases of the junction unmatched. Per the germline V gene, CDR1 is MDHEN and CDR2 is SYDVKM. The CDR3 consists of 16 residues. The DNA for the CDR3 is TGTGCCAGCAGTCCTACTAGCGGGGGTTGGATAAGGGAGCAGTACTTC. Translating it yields CASSPTSGGWIREQYF. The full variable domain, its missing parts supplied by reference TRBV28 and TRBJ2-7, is DVKVTQSSRYLVKRTGEKVFLECVQDMDHENMFWYRQDPGLGLRLIYFSYDVKMKEKGDIPEGYSVSREKKERFSLILESASTNQTSMYLCASSPTSGGWIREQYFGPGTRLTVT.

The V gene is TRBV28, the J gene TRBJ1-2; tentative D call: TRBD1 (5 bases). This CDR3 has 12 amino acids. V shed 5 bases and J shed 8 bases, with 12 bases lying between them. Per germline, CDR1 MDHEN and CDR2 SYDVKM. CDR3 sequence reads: CASSTLGEGYTF. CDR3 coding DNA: TGTGCCAGCAGTACCCTAGGGGAGGGCTACACCTTC.

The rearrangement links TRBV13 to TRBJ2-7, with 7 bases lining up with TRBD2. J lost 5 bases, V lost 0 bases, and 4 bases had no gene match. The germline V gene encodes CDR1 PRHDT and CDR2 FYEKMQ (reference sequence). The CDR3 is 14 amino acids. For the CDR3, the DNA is TGTGCCAGCAGCTTAGGGGGAGGGGTTCACGAGCAGTACTTC. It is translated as CASSLGGGVHEQYF.

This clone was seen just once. CDR3 sequence (DNA): TGTGCCAGCAGCTTAGTGGCCATCCGGTTCTTC. This codes for CASSLVAIRFF. The rearrangement links TRBV11-2 to TRBJ2-1; D gene ambiguous. The CDR3 runs 11 residues. V lost 1 base to trimming and J lost 15 bases, with 10 bases between them. The V gene's germline CDR1 is SGHAT and CDR2 FQNNGV.

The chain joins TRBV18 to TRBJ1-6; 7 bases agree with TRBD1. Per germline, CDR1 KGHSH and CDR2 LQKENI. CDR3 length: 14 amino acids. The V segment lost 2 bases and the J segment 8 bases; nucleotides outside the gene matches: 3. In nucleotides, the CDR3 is TGTGCCAGCTCACCAACCACAGGGGATTCACCCCTCCACTTT. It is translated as CASSPTTGDSPLHF.

The CDR3 spells CASSFSVLGTQYF. The CDR3 DNA follows: TGTGCCAGCAGTTTTTCAGTGCTAGGGACCCAGTACTTC. This rearrangement joins TRBV27 to TRBJ2-5; D gene uncertain. V was cut by 3 bases and J by 7 bases, with 12 bases left in between. Germline values: CDR1 MNHEY, CDR2 SMNVEV (reference sequence). This CDR3 region has 13 residues.